Below, one T cell receptor beta chain is given with its context. This clonotype has a count of ten or more. The clone's antigen remains unknown. No base quality information exists; no much larger clone differs at one position. This specimen belongs to a study of T-cell reconstitution after alpha-beta-depleted transplantation in children (dated by TCRdb to 2016 to 2017). General notes on the study: T-cell immune reconstitution after TCRalphabeta/CD19-depleted allogeneic hematopoietic cell transplantation in children was quantitatively tracked in the study by means of TCR repertoire profiling.

The library was produced with PCR. TCRdb names Illumina HiSeq 2500 as the instrument used. TCR libraries were prepared with molecular barcoding, using unique molecular identifiers to normalize TCRbeta repertoire quantification. Clones were called with MiXCR by TCRdb after fastp trimmed the public reads at Q25, and only in-frame beta chains were retained. Records with the same CDR3 protein are collapsed into one entry carrying the most frequent genes and DNA. The sample data list 230,000 or so distinct CDR3 sequences, and about 8.8% of these were observed just once. 5% to 5.5% of the sample comes from the top ten. The CDR3 spans 11 residues, from the cysteine through the phenylalanine. Kept here is only the CDR3 DNA, which spans 33 bases and is read in frame from base 1. Based on the germline V gene, the CDR1 and CDR2 sequences are SGHDT and YYEEEE. V and J lose 3 bases and 6 bases, and a span of 6 bases separates them.

The receptor chain draws on TRBV5-6 and TRBJ1-2; the D gene lacks a confident call. Source: PBMCs from the stem cell graft donor, taken from the stem cell graft. The clonotype was recovered from a human donor who donated a stem cell graft to a child with SCID. For the CDR3, the sequence is CASSSADGYTF. The nucleotide sequence reads as follows: TGTGCCAGCAGCTCCGCCGATGGCTACACCTTC.